The 13 T cell receptor beta chains below were found in one sample sequenced in a study of cytomegalovirus exposure and HLA in healthy donors. Produced via immunoSEQ multiplex PCR; TCRdb's table is partial and in-frame only. The sample includes fewer than 300,000 clones, approximately 87% of them seen just once. Sequencing used PBMCs. Receptors were obtained from a woman aged 18-29 years in good health and CMV-seronegative.

The chain employs TRBV11-3 and TRBJ1-1; the D gene is possibly TRBD1 (5 bases). CDR3 length: 15 residues. Trimming pared 5 bases from V and 3 bases from J, leaving 16 bases between. Germline V gene lookup returns CDR1 SGHNT and CDR2 YENEEA. The CDR3 nucleotides are TGTGCCAGCAGCGCCACGACTCAGGGCTACACTGAAGCTTTCTTT. It is translated as CASSATTQGYTEAFF.

This chain connects TRBV9 to TRBJ2-5; 9 nucleotides line up with TRBD1. Germline V gene lookup returns CDR1 SGDLS and CDR2 YYNGEE. The V segment lost 4 bases and the J segment 5 bases; nucleotides outside the gene matches: 18. This CDR3 has 18 amino acids. The CDR3 reads CASSLNRGPTVGQETQYF. The CDR3 DNA is TGTGCCAGCAGCCTTAACAGGGGGCCGACGGTTGGCCAGGAGACCCAGTACTTC.

The chain combines TRBV5-1 with TRBJ1-1; possibly TRBD1 for D (6 bases). V was clipped by 4 bases and J by 3 bases, with 13 bases between them. CDR1 is SGHRS, CDR2 YFSETQ, per germline. The CDR3 is 14 amino acids. CDR3 loop: CASSGGLGDTEAFF. The DNA for the CDR3 is TGCGCCAGCAGCGGGGGCTTGGGGGACACTGAAGCTTTCTTT.

The chain uses TRBV28 and TRBJ1-5, with D uncertain. The germline V and J ends were trimmed by 6 bases and 1 base, with 16 bases remaining between them. Germline V gene sequence: CDR1 MDHEN, CDR2 SYDVKM. There are 16 residues in the CDR3. The CDR3 DNA reads as TGTGCCAGCAGCCCCCTTGCCAGACTGAGCAATCAGCCCCAGCATTTT. Encoded protein: CASSPLARLSNQPQHF.

The chain links TRBV6-1 to TRBJ1-3; no reliable D call. This CDR3 has 16 residues. Per the germline V gene, CDR1 is MNHNS and CDR2 is SASEGT. With 4 bases removed from V and 3 bases from J, the gap between germline ends came to 16 bases. The CDR3 spells CASSVPGAPLGNTIYF. In nucleotides, the CDR3 is TGTGCCAGCAGTGTGCCCGGAGCCCCTCTTGGAAACACCATATATTTT.

The gene calls are TRBV27 and TRBJ2-1, with TRBD1 as a possible D gene (7 bases). Germline CDR1 MNHEY, CDR2 SMNVEV (reference sequence). Trimming took off 6 bases at V and 12 bases at J, with 18 bases between the two ends. There are 13 residues in the CDR3. The CDR3 DNA follows: TGTGCCAGCAGGGCGGGACAGAATATAGCGCAGTTCTTC. Its protein product is CASRAGQNIAQFF.

This chain uses TRBV4-3 with TRBJ2-7; 7 bases line up with TRBD1. CDR1 is LGHNA, CDR2 YSLEER, per germline. Trimming took 0 bases from V and 3 from J; bases not matched to a gene: 14. The CDR3 consists of 18 residues. The CDR3: CASSQEGPGQMFFYEQYF. For the CDR3, the DNA is TGCGCCAGCAGCCAAGAAGGCCCGGGACAGATGTTCTTCTACGAGCAGTACTTC.

The rearrangement joins TRBV4-1 to TRBJ1-2, with a tentative D call TRBD1 (6 bases). Per germline, CDR1 MGHRA and CDR2 YSYEKL. This CDR3 comprises 15 residues. V was pared by 1 base and J by 3 bases, with 12 bases between. The CDR3 DNA follows: TGCGCCAGCAGCCAAGGGGTCAGGGGCGACTATGGCTACACCTTC. Residues: CASSQGVRGDYGYTF.

This clone came up many times. This chain connects TRBV7-9 to TRBJ2-1; 7 bases are shared with TRBD2. This CDR3 region has 13 residues. Looked up from germline, CDR1 is SEHNR and CDR2 is FQNEAQ (reference sequence). V gave up 3 bases and J gave up 8 bases; unmatched junction bases: 4. The CDR3 nucleotides read TGTGCCAGCAGCTTGATGACTAGCTATGAGCAGTTCTTC. Its protein is CASSLMTSYEQFF. Based on the CDR3 plus reference TRBV7-9 and TRBJ2-1, the full variable domain is DTGVSQNPRHKITKRGQNVTFRCDPISEHNRLYWYRQTLGQGPEFLTYFQNEAQLEKSRLLSDRFSAERPKGSFSTLEIQRTEQGDSAMYLCASSLMTSYEQFFGPGTRLTVL.

The chain carries TRBV28 and TRBJ2-3; D may be TRBD2 (5 bases). Germline V gene data show CDR1 as MDHEN and CDR2 as SYDVKM. The length of the CDR3 is 15 residues. Trimming removed 4 bases at V and 2 bases at J, with 13 bases between. The CDR3 loop is CASSWSLDYTDTQYF. CDR3 sequence (DNA): TGTGCCAGCAGTTGGTCTCTAGACTACACAGATACGCAGTATTTT.

The chain combines TRBV28 with TRBJ1-5, with a tentative D call TRBD1 (5 bases). With 3 bases removed from V and 4 bases from J, the gap between germline ends came to 19 bases. From germline, CDR1 is MDHEN and CDR2 SYDVKM. The CDR3 has 17 residues. The chain's CDR3 is CASSFYHQGLGNQPQHF. The DNA of the CDR3 is TGTGCCAGCAGTTTCTATCATCAGGGATTAGGGAATCAGCCCCAGCATTTT. The full variable domain, with the rest looked up from reference TRBV28 and TRBJ1-5, is DVKVTQSSRYLVKRTGEKVFLECVQDMDHENMFWYRQDPGLGLRLIYFSYDVKMKEKGDIPEGYSVSREKKERFSLILESASTNQTSMYLCASSFYHQGLGNQPQHFGDGTRLSIL.

The genes are TRBV29-1 and TRBJ1-2; a weak D match, TRBD1 (6 bases). This CDR3 comprises 12 residues. The V gene lost 3 bases and the J gene lost 4 bases, with 9 bases spanning the gap. Germline V CDR1 and CDR2: SQVTM, ANQGSEA. The CDR3 DNA is TGCAGCGTTGAGCGGGGGGCCTATGGCTACACCTTC. Protein product: CSVERGAYGYTF.

The V call is TRBV6-5, the J call TRBJ1-4; D ambiguous. The CDR3 totals 16 residues. V lost 4 bases and J lost 6, with 18 bases in between. Germline CDR1 reads MNHEY; CDR2 reads SVGAGI. The chain's CDR3 is CASSFRRVGSHEKLFF. DNA for the CDR3: TGTGCCAGCAGTTTTCGGAGGGTAGGGTCCCATGAAAAACTGTTTTTT.